One and the same sample provided the 24 T cell receptor beta chains below, sequenced in a study of T cell repertoires in cytomegalovirus infection. TCRdb reprocessed the reads with MiXCR, giving one entry per CDR3 protein. The data hold about 890,000 distinct CDR3 sequences, with around 30% observed a single time. These receptors are not linked to any known antigen. The specimen was cultured CD8+ T cells from PBMCs, collected from culture after CMV antigen stimulation. These receptors came from a human donor in good health (CMV status not recorded). Some clones in this sample may be carry-over from other donors' samples.

Many counts were recorded for this clonotype. The chain carries TRBV12-3 or TRBV12-4 and TRBJ1-2, with TRBD1 as a possible D gene (5 bases). Between the trimmed V and J ends, which lost 6 bases and 7 bases, there was a span of 18 bases. This CDR3 spans 14 amino acids. CDR3 amino acids: CASRSSGRVSGYTF. CDR3 DNA sequence: TGTGCCAGCAGGTCGTCAGGGAGGGTTTCTGGCTACACCTTC.

The chain is built from TRBV10-3 and TRBJ1-2; 9 bases agree with TRBD1. V shed 5 bases, J shed 4 bases, and the junction held 8 bases outside the gene matches. This CDR3 contains 15 residues. Germline loops: CDR1 ENHRY, CDR2 SYGVKD. CDR3 residues: CAISNPGQGSYGYTF. As DNA, the CDR3 is TGTGCCATCAGTAACCCGGGACAGGGAAGCTATGGCTACACCTTC.

In its sample, this clonotype was seen many times. CDR3 protein: CASSDLAGTANEKLFF. The CDR3 DNA reads TGTGCCAGCAGCGATCTTGCCGGGACAGCGAATGAAAAACTGTTTTTT. The chain has TRBV7-6 and TRBJ1-4; 7 nucleotides agree with TRBD1. In germline, CDR1 is SGHVS, CDR2 FNYEAQ. The CDR3 contains 16 residues. V lost 5 bases and J lost 5; bases outside the gene matches: 11.

There are a few counts of this clonotype. This chain uses TRBV6-1 with TRBJ2-1; the D gene could be TRBD1 or TRBD2 (6 bases each). The V gene's germline CDR1 is MNHNS and CDR2 SASEGT. The CDR3 is made up of 15 amino acids. The germline V and J ends were trimmed by 6 bases and 3 bases, with 15 bases remaining between them. CDR3 sequence (DNA): TGTGCCAGCAGCTTAGGGGGGTGGGGCTACAATGAGCAGTTCTTC. Translation gives CASSLGGWGYNEQFF.

The chain joins TRBV7-9 to TRBJ2-7; maybe TRBD1 (7 bases). Germline assignment: CDR1 SEHNR and CDR2 FQNEAQ (reference sequence). Trimming pared 3 bases from V and 7 bases from J, leaving 22 bases between. The CDR3 is made up of 16 amino acids. Here the CDR3 reads CASSFAPGLTTGEQYF. The CDR3 DNA reads TGTGCCAGCAGCTTCGCTCCGGGACTGACGACAGGGGAGCAGTACTTC.

This clonotype was seen a handful of times. The chain combines TRBV24-1 with TRBJ2-2, with D possibly being TRBD1 (7 bases). Per the germline V gene, CDR1 is KGHDR and CDR2 is SFDVKD. This CDR3 is 19 amino acids long. V was pared by 1 base and J by 1 base, with 18 bases between. CDR3 in amino acids: CATSDLRRDSDLNTGELFF. The CDR3 DNA follows: TGTGCCACCAGTGATTTACGGCGGGACAGTGACTTGAACACCGGGGAGCTGTTTTTT.

This rearrangement joins TRBV4-1 to TRBJ2-2, with 8 bases that match TRBD1. In germline, CDR1 is MGHRA, CDR2 YSYEKL. V lost 4 bases and J lost 4; bases outside the gene matches: 11. This CDR3 spans 17 amino acids. CDR3 sequence (DNA): TGCGCCAGCAGCCCTTACGGCGGGGACAGGAGCACCGGGGAGCTGTTTTTT. Protein sequence: CASSPYGGDRSTGELFF.

This clonotype was seen repeatedly, ten times or more. V usage is TRBV7-8 and J usage is TRBJ2-3; 7 nucleotides match TRBD1. V lost 2 bases and J lost 5; bases outside the gene matches: 10. The CDR3 has 16 amino acids. The germline V gene encodes CDR1 SGHVS and CDR2 FQNEAQ. CDR3 sequence reads: CASSLRGRGGIDTQYF. The CDR3 DNA follows: TGTGCCAGCAGCTTACGTGGAAGAGGGGGCATAGATACGCAGTATTTT.

The chain uses TRBV7-9 and TRBJ2-5, with D tentatively TRBD2 (7 bases). V dropped 6 bases and J dropped 2 bases, with 22 bases sitting between them. The CDR3 spans 17 residues. Germline CDR1 SEHNR, CDR2 FQNEAQ (reference sequence). The CDR3 coding sequence is TGTGCCAGCAGGCCTATAGGGGGGGGCACGCCTCAAGAGACCCAGTACTTC. Translated: CASRPIGGGTPQETQYF.

The genes are TRBV6-8 and TRBJ2-5, with 8 bases lining up with TRBD1. Trimming removed 10 bases from V and 5 bases from J; junction bases left unmatched: 3. Germline loops: CDR1 MNHGY, CDR2 SAAAGT. This CDR3 is 11 amino acids long. The CDR3 nucleotides read TGTGCCACAGGACAGGGCGAGACCCAGTACTTC. Its translation: CATGQGETQYF.

V is TRBV2 and J is TRBJ1-1; a possible D gene is TRBD1 (6 bases). This CDR3 region has 15 residues. The germline V gene encodes CDR1 SNHLY and CDR2 FYNNEI. V lost 5 bases to trimming and J lost 5 bases, with 18 bases between them. The CDR3 protein is CASSYARGGRTEAFF. CDR3 coding DNA: TGTGCCAGCAGTTATGCGAGAGGGGGAAGAACTGAAGCTTTCTTT.

There are a few counts of this clonotype. The rearrangement uses TRBV12-3 or TRBV12-4 and TRBJ1-2, with 7 bases aligning to TRBD1. After removal of 6 bases from V and 4 bases from J, the junction contained 8 bases not matched to a gene. CDR3 size: 14 residues. CDR3 sequence (DNA): TGTGCCAGCAGCTATACAGGGGTTGCCTATGGCTACACCTTC. Translated, it gives CASSYTGVAYGYTF.

The chain couples TRBV19 to TRBJ1-1; no firm D call. The V gene lost 7 bases and the J gene lost 8 bases, with 17 bases spanning the gap. This CDR3 region has 13 residues. The germline CDR1 and CDR2 sequences are LNHDA and SQIVND (reference sequence). The CDR3 sequence: CASNDGVKFEAFF. The CDR3 DNA sequence: TGTGCCAGTAATGACGGCGTTAAATTCGAAGCTTTCTTT.

There are many counts of this clonotype. As DNA, the CDR3 is TGTGCCAGCAGCCCACTCTATTCCAGCACAGATACGCAGTATTTT. The encoded protein is CASSPLYSSTDTQYF. The chain employs TRBV7-2 and TRBJ2-3; D remains unclear. The ends were cut back, 5 bases at V and 0 bases at J, with 12 bases in the middle. The germline V gene encodes CDR1 SGHTA and CDR2 FQGNSA. This CDR3 contains 15 residues. Variable domain in full (rest from reference TRBV7-2 and TRBJ2-3): GAGVSQSPSNKVTEKGKDVELRCDPISGHTALYWYRQSLGQGLEFLIYFQGNSAPDKSGLPSDRFSAERTGGSVSTLTIQRTQQEDSAVYLCASSPLYSSTDTQYFGPGTRLTVL.

This sequence joins TRBV28 and TRBJ1-1; 11 bases fit TRBD1. The CDR3 consists of 15 residues. Trimming at V came to 2 bases and at J to 7 bases, leaving 6 bases not matched to a gene. Germline V lookup: CDR1 MDHEN, CDR2 SYDVKM. In nucleotides, the CDR3 is TGTGCCAGCAGTTTAGAGAGGACAGGGGGCGGTGAAGCTTTCTTT. Translating it yields CASSLERTGGGEAFF.

The sample holds one count of this clonotype. A much larger clone sits a single nucleotide away, making a read error possible. This chain uses TRBV7-4 with TRBJ2-1; 10 bases align to TRBD2. Germline-derived CDR1 and CDR2 are SGHVT and SQSDAQ. This CDR3 comprises 15 residues. The DNA of the CDR3 is TGTGTCAGCAGCCCCCGGACTAGCGGCTACAATGAGCAGTTCTTC. It specifies CVSSPRTSGYNEQFF. Full variable domain (outside the CDR3, taken from reference TRBV7-4 and TRBJ2-1): GAGVSQSPRYKVAKRGRDVALRCDSISGHVTLYWYRQTLGQGSEVLTYSQSDAQRDKSGRPSGRFSAERPERSVSTLKIQRTEQGDSAVYLCVSSPRTSGYNEQFFGPGTRLTVL.

In this sample, this clonotype turned up a few times. In DNA, the CDR3 is TGTGCCAGCACTGGAGAAGGGGGAGGAGAGACCCAGTACTTC. It codes for CASTGEGGGETQYF. The V call is TRBV6-1, the J call TRBJ2-5; possibly TRBD1 or TRBD2 for D (6 bases each). Germline CDR1 is MNHNS and CDR2 is SASEGT. The CDR3 length is 14 residues. Trimming removed 7 bases from V and 4 bases from J, with 16 bases in between.

In this sample, this clonotype turned up once. The CDR3 coding sequence is TGTGCCAGCAGCTTGATCGGACAGGGTGTGGTCACTGAAGCTTTCTTT. Its protein product is CASSLIGQGVVTEAFF. The chain employs TRBV5-4 and TRBJ1-1; 8 nucleotides match TRBD1. This CDR3 is built from 16 residues. V trimming: 1 base; J trimming: 4 bases; junction bases outside the gene matches: 9. Per germline, CDR1 SGHNT and CDR2 YYREEE (reference sequence).

This chain links TRBV6-5 with TRBJ2-3; TRBD2 aligns across 9 bases. This CDR3 is 17 amino acids long. Germline loops: CDR1 MNHEY, CDR2 SVGAGI. V lost 8 bases, J lost 5 bases, and 17 bases stayed unmatched. The CDR3 sequence: CASSSALAGDMVDTQYF. For the CDR3, the DNA is TGTGCCAGCTCCTCTGCATTAGCGGGGGATATGGTAGATACGCAGTATTTT.

In this sample, this clonotype turned up a few times. The chain recombines TRBV7-6 with TRBJ2-1, with 7 bases aligning to TRBD1. The CDR3 has 15 residues. Trimming took 5 bases from V and 0 from J; bases not matched to a gene: 4. CDR1 is SGHVS, CDR2 FNYEAQ, per germline. The CDR3 reads CASSHTGDSYNEQFF. CDR3 coding DNA: TGTGCCAGCAGCCATACAGGGGACTCCTACAATGAGCAGTTCTTC.

This clonotype was seen just once. This rearrangement joins TRBV6-4 to TRBJ2-1, with 8 bases identical to TRBD1. Germline V gene sequence: CDR1 MRHNA, CDR2 SNTAGT. V was pared by 3 bases and J by 8 bases, with 6 bases of the junction left unmatched. The CDR3 extends over 14 amino acids. The CDR3 nucleotides read TGTGCCAGCAGTGATTCCGGGACAGGTGATGAGCAGTTCTTC. Its protein product is CASSDSGTGDEQFF.

This chain uses TRBV27 with TRBJ2-7, with a possible D match to TRBD2 (7 bases). Germline loops: CDR1 MNHEY, CDR2 SMNVEV (reference sequence). The CDR3 has 15 amino acids. V lost 3 bases and J lost 1, with 13 bases in between. The CDR3 protein is CASSFGGLMSYEQYF. For the CDR3, the DNA is TGTGCCAGCAGTTTCGGGGGGCTGATGTCCTACGAGCAGTACTTC.

This chain links TRBV6-2 or TRBV6-3 with TRBJ2-7; 10 bases are shared with TRBD1. The CDR3 has 15 amino acids. The V gene's germline CDR1 is MNHEY and CDR2 SVGEGT. V lost 0 bases and J lost 6; bases outside the gene matches: 5. The chain's CDR3 is CASSYSAGTGVEQYV. CDR3 nucleotide sequence: TGTGCCAGCAGTTACTCCGCCGGGACAGGGGTCGAGCAGTACGTC.

This chain uses TRBV7-2 with TRBJ2-2, with 8 bases fitting TRBD2. The CDR3 has 15 amino acids. V lost 5 bases, J lost 9 bases, and 11 bases stayed unmatched. The V gene's germline CDR1 is SGHTA and CDR2 FQGNSA. In nucleotides, the CDR3 is TGTGCCAGCAGCCAGACTAGCGTTCCATCCCGGGAGCTGTTTTTT. Residues: CASSQTSVPSRELFF.